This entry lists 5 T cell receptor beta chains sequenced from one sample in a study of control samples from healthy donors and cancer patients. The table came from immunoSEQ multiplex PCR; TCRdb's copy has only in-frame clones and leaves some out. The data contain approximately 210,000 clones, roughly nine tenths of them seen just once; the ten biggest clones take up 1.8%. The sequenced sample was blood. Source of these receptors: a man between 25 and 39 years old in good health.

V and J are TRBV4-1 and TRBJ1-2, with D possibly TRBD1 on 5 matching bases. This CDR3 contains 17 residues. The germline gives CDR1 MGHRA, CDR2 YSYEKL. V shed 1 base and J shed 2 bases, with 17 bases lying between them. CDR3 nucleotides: TGCGCCAGCAGCCAAGTCGACCTTGTCAGGGCCAACTATGGCTACACCTTC. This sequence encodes CASSQVDLVRANYGYTF.

In DNA form, the CDR3 reads TGTGCCAGCAGTTTATCGGCAGGGGGGAATCAGCCCCAGCATTTT. Translating it yields CASSLSAGGNQPQHF. V usage is TRBV27 and J usage is TRBJ1-5; 7 positions agree with TRBD1. Germline V CDR1 and CDR2: MNHEY, SMNVEV (reference sequence). The CDR3 loop spans 15 amino acids. The ends lost 0 bases at V and 4 bases at J; junction bases unmatched: 3.

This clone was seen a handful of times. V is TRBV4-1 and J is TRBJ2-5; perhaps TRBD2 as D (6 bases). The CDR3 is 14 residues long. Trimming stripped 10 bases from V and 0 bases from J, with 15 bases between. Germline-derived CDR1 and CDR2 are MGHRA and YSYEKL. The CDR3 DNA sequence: TGCGCCACCGGGACTTTCTTCTACCAAGAGACCCAGTACTTC. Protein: CATGTFFYQETQYF.

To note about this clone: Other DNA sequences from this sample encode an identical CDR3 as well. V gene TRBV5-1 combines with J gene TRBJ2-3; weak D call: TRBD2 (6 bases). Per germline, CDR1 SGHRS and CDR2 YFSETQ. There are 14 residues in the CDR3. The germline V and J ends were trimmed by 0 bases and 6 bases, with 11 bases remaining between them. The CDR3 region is CASSLDRGRDTQYF. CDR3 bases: TGCGCCAGCAGCTTGGATCGGGGGAGGGATACGCAGTATTTT.

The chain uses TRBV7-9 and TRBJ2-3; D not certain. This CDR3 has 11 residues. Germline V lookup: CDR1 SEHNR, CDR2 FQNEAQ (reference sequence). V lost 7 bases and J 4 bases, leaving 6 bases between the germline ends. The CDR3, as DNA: TGTGCCAGCACCGCGGCAGATACGCAGTATTTT. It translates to CASTAADTQYF.